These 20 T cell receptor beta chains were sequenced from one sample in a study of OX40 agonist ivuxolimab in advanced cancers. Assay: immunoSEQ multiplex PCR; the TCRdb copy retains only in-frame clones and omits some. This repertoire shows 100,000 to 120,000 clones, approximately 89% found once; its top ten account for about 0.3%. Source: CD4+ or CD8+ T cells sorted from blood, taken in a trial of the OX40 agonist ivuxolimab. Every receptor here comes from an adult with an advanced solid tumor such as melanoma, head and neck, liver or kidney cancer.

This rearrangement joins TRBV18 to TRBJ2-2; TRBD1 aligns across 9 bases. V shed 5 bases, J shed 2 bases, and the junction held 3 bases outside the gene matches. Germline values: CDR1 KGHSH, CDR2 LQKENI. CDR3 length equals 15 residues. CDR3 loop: CASSWGQGNTGELFF. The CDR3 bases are TGTGCCAGCTCATGGGGACAGGGTAACACCGGGGAGCTGTTTTTT.

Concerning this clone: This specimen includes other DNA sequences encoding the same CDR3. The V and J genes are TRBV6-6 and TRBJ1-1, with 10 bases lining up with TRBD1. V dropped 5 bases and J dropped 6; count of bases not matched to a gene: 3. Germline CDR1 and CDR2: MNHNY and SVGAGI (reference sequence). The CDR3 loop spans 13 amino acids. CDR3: CASSPDRGAEAFF. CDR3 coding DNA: TGTGCCAGCAGTCCGGACAGGGGGGCTGAAGCTTTCTTT.

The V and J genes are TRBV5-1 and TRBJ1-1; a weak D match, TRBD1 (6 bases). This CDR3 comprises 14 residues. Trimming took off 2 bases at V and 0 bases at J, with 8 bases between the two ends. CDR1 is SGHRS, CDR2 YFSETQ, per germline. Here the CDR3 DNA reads TGCGCCAGCAGCTTTACAGGGATGAACACTGAAGCTTTCTTT. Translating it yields CASSFTGMNTEAFF.

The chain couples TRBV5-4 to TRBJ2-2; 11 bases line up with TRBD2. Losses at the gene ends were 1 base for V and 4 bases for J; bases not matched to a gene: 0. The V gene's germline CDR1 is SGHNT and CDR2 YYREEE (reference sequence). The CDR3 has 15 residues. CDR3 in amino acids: CASSLTSGGTGELFF. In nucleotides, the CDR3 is TGTGCCAGCAGCTTGACTAGCGGGGGCACCGGGGAGCTGTTTTTT.

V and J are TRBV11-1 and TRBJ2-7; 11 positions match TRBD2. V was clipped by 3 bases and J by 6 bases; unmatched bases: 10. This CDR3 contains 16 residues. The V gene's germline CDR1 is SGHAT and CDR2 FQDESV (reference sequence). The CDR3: CASSLELAGVFGEQYF. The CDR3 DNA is TGTGCCAGCAGCTTGGAACTAGCGGGAGTTTTTGGCGAGCAGTACTTC.

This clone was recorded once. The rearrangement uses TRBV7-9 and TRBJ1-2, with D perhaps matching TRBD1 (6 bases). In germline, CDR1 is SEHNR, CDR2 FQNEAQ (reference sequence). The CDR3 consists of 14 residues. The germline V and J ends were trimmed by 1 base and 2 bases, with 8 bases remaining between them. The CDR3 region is CASSLGTVNYGYTF. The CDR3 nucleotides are TGTGCCAGCAGCTTAGGGACAGTGAACTATGGCTACACCTTC.

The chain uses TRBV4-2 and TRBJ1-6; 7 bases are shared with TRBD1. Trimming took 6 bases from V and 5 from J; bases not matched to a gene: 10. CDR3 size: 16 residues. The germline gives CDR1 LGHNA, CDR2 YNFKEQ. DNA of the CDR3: TGTGCCAGCAGGCCTAGCTCCGGGACAGATAATTCACCCCTCCACTTT. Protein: CASRPSSGTDNSPLHF.

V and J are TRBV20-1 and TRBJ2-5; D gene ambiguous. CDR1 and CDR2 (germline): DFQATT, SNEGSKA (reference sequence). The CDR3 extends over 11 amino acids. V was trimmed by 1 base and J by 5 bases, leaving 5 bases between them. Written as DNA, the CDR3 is TGCAGTGCTAGAGTATCGGAGACCCAGTACTTC. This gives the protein CSARVSETQYF.

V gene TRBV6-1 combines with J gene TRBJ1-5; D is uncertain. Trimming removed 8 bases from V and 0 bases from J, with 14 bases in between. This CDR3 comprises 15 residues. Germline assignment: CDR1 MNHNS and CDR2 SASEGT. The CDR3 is CASEERYLSNQPQHF. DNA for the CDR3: TGTGCCAGCGAGGAGAGATACCTTAGCAATCAGCCCCAGCATTTT.

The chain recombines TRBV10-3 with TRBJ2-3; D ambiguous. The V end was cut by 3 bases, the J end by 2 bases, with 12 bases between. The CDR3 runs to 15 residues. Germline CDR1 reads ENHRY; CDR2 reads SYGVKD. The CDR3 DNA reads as TGTGCCATCAGTGACGCTGGACGATACACAGATACGCAGTATTTT. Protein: CAISDAGRYTDTQYF.

The CDR3 nucleotides read TGTGCCAGCAGCTTGGAGGGGTCGGGAAACACCATATATTTT. Encoded protein: CASSLEGSGNTIYF. The chain joins TRBV5-4 to TRBJ1-3, with D possibly matching TRBD1 (5 bases). V lost 0 bases to trimming and J lost 4 bases, with 8 bases between them. This CDR3 spans 14 amino acids. Germline loops: CDR1 SGHNT, CDR2 YYREEE (reference sequence).

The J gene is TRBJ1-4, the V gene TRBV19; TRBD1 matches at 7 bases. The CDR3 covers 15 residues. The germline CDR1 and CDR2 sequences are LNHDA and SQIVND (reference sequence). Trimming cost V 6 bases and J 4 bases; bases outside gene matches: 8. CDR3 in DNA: TGTGCCAGTAGACAAGGACAGGAAAATAATGAAAAACTGTTTTTT. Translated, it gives CASRQGQENNEKLFF.

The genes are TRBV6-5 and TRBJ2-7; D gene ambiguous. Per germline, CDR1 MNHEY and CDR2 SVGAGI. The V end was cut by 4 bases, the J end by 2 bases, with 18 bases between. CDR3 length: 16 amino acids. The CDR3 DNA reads TGTGCCAGCAGTTCCCGAGACCCAATATCTCCCTACGAGCAGTACTTC. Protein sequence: CASSSRDPISPYEQYF.

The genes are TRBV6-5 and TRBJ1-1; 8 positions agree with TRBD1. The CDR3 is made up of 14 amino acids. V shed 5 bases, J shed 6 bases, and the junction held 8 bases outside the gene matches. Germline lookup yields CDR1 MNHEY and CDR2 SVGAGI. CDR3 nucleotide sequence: TGTGCCAGCAGTGCCGGACAGGGATCAGCTGAAGCTTTCTTT. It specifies CASSAGQGSAEAFF.

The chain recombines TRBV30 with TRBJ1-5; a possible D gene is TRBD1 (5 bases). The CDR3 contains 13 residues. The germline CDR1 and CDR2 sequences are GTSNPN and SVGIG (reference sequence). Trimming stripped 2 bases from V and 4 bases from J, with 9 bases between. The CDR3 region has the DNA TGTGCCTGGAGTAGACAGACTAATCAGCCCCAGCATTTT. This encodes CAWSRQTNQPQHF.

The CDR3 loop is CASGLGNTGELFF. The CDR3 DNA follows: TGTGCCAGCGGCCTTGGGAACACCGGGGAGCTGTTTTTT. The rearrangement joins TRBV6-5 to TRBJ2-2; D is ambiguous. Germline-derived CDR1 and CDR2 are MNHEY and SVGAGI. V was trimmed by 8 bases and J by 1 base, leaving 8 bases between them. The CDR3 spans 13 residues.

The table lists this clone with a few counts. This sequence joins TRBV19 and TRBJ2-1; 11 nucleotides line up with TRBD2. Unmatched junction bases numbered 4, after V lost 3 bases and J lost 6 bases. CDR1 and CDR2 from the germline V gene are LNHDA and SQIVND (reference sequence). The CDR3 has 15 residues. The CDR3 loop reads CASSITGTSGNEQFF. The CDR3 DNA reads TGTGCCAGTAGTATCACCGGGACTAGCGGCAATGAGCAGTTCTTC.

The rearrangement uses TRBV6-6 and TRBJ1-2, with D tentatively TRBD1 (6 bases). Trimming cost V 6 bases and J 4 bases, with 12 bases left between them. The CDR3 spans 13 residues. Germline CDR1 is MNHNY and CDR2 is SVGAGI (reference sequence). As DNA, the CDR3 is TGTGCCAGCAGCCTCGGACAGATCTATGGCTACACCTTC. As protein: CASSLGQIYGYTF.

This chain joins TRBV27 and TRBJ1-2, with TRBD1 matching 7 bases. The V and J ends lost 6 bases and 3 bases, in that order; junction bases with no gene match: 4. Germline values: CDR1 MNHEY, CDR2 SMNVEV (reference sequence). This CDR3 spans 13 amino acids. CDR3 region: CASRGQLDYGYTF. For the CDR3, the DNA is TGTGCCAGCAGGGGACAGTTAGACTATGGCTACACCTTC.

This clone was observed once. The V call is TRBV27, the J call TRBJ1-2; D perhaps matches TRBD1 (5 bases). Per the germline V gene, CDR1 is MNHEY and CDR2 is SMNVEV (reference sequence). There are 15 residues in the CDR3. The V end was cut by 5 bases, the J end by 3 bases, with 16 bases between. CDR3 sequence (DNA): TGTGCCAGCAGTCCCCGCAGGGTTAACCACTATGGCTACACCTTC. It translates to CASSPRRVNHYGYTF.